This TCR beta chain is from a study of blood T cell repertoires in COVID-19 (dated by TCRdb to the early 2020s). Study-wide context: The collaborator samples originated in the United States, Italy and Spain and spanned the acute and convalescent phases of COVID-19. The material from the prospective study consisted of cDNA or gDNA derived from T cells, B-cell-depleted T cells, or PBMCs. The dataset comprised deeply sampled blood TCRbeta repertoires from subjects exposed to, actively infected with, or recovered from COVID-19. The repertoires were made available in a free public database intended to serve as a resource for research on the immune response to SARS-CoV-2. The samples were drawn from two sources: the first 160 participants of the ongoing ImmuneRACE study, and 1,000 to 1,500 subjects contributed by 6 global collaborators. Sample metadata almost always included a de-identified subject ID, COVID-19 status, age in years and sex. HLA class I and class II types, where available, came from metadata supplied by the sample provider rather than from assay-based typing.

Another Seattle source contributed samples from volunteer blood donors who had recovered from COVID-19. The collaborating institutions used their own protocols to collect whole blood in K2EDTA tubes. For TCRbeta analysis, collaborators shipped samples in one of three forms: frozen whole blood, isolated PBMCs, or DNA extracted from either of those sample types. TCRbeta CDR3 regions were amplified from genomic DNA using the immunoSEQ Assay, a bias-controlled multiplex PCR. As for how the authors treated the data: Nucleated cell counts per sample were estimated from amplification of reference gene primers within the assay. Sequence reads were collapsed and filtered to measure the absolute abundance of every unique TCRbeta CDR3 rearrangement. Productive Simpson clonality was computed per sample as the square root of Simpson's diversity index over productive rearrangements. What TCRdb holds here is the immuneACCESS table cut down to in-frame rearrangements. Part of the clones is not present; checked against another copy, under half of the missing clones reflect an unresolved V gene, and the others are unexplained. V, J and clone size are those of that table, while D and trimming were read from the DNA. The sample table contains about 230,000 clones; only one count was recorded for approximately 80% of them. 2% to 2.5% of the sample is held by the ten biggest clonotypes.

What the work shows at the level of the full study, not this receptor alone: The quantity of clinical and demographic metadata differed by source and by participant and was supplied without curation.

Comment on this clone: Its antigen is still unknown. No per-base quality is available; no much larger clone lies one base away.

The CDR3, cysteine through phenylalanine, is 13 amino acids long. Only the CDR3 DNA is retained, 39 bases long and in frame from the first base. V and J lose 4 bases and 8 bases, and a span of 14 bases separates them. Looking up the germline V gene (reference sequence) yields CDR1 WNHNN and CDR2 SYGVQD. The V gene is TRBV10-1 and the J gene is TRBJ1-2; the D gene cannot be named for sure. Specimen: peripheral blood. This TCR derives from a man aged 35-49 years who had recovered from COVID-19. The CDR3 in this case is CASSGRAGGGYTF. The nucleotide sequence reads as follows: TGCGCCAGCAGTGGTAGGGCCGGCGGGGGCTACACCTTC.